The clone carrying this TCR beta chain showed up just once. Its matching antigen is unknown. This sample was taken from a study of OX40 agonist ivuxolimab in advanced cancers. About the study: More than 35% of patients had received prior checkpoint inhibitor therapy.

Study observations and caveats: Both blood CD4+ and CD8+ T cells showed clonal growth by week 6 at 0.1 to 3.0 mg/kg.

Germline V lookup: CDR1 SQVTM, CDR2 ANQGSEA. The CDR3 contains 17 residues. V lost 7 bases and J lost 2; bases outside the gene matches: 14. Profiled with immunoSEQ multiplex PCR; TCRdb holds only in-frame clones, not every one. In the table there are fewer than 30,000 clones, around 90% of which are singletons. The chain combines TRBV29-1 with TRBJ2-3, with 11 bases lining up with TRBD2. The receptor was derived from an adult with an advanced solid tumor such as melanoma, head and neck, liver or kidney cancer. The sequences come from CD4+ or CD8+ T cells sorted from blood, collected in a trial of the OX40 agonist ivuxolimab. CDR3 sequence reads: CSARALDSGRVTDTQYF. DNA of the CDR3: TGCAGCGCCCGAGCTTTAGATAGCGGGAGGGTCACAGATACGCAGTATTTT.